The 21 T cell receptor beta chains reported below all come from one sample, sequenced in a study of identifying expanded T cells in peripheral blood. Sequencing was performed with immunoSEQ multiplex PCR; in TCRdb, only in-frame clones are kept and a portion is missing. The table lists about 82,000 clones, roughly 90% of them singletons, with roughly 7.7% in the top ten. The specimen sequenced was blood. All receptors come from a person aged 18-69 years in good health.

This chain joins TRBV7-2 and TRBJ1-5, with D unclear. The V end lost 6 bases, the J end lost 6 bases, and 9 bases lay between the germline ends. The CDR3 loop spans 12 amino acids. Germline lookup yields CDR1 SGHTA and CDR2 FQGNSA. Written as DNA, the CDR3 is TGTGCCAGCAGTCCCCGAGGTCAGCCCCAGCATTTT. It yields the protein CASSPRGQPQHF. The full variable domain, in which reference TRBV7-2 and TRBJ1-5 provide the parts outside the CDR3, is GAGVSQSPSNKVTEKGKDVELRCDPISGHTALYWYRQSLGQGLEFLIYFQGNSAPDKSGLPSDRFSAERTGGSVSTLTIQRTQQEDSAVYLCASSPRGQPQHFGDGTRLSIL.

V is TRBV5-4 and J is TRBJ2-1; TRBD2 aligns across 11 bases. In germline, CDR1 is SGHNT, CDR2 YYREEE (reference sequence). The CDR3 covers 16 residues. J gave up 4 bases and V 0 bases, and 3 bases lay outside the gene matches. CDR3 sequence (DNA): TGTGCCAGCAGCTTGGGGGGACTAGCGGCTTACAATGAGCAGTTCTTC. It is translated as CASSLGGLAAYNEQFF.

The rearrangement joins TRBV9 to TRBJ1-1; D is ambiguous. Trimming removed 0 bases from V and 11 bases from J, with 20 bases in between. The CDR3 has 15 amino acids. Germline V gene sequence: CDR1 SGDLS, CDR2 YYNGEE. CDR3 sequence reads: CASSVVSGRNHGAFF. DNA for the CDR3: TGTGCCAGCAGCGTAGTGTCGGGCAGAAACCATGGGGCTTTCTTT.

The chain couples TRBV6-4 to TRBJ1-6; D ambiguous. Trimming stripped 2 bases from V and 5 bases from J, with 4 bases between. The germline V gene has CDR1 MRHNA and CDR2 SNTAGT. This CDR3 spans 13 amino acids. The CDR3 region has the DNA TGTGCCAGCAGTGACAGGGATAATTCACCCCTCCACTTT. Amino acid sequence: CASSDRDNSPLHF.

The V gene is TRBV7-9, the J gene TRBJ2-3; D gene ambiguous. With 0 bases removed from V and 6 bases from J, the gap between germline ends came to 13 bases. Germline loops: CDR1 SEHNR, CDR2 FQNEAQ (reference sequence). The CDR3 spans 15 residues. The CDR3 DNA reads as TGTGCCAGCAGCTTAGCGAGACCCCCAACCGATACGCAGTATTTT. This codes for CASSLARPPTDTQYF.

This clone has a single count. CDR3 in DNA: TGTGCCAGCAGTGGACAGATGAACACTGAAGCTTTCTTT. Translating gives CASSGQMNTEAFF. The rearrangement joins TRBV6-6 to TRBJ1-1, with a tentative D call TRBD1 (6 bases). CDR3 length: 13 residues. The V gene lost 5 bases and the J gene lost 0 bases, with 7 bases spanning the gap. The germline V gene encodes CDR1 MNHNY and CDR2 SVGAGI (reference sequence).

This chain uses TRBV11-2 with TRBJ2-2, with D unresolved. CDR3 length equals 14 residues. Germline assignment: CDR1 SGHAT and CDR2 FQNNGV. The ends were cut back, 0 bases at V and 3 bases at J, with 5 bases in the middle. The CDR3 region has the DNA TGTGCCAGCAGCTTAGATCGACACACCGGGGAGCTGTTTTTT. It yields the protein CASSLDRHTGELFF.

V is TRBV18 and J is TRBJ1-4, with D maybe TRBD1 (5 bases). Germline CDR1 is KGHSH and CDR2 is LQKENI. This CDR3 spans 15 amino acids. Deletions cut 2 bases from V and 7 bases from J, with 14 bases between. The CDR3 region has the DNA TGTGCCAGCTCACCAGTAGGGGTCTCGGGTGAAAAACTGTTTTTT. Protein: CASSPVGVSGEKLFF.

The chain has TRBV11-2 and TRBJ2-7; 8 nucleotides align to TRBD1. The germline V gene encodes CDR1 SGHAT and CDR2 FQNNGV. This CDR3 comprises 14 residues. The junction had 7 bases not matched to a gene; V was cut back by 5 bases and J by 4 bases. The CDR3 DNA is TGTGCCAGCAGCGTAGGACAGGGACTTTACGAGCAGTACTTC. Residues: CASSVGQGLYEQYF.

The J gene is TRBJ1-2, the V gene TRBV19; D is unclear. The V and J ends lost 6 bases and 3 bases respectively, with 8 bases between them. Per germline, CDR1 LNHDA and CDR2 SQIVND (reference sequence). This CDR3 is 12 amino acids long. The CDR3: CASRRNDYGYTF. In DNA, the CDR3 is TGTGCCAGTAGAAGGAACGACTATGGCTACACCTTC. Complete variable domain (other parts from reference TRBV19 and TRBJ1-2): DGGITQSPKYLFRKEGQNVTLSCEQNLNHDAMYWYRQDPGQGLRLIYYSQIVNDFQKGDIAEGYSVSREKKESFPLTVTSAQKNPTAFYLCASRRNDYGYTFGSGTRLTVV.

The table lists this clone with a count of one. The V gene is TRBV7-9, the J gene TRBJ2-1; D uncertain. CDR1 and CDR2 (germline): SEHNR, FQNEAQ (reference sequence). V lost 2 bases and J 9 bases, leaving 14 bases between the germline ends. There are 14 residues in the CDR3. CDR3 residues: CASSLRDIRSEQFF. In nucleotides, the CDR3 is TGTGCCAGCAGCTTAAGGGATATTAGGTCTGAGCAGTTCTTC.

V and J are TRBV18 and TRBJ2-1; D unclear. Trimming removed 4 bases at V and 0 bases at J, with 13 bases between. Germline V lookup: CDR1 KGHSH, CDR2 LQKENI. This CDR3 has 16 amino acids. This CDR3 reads CASSQTGPSSYNEQFF. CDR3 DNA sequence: TGTGCCAGCTCACAGACCGGCCCCAGCTCCTACAATGAGCAGTTCTTC.

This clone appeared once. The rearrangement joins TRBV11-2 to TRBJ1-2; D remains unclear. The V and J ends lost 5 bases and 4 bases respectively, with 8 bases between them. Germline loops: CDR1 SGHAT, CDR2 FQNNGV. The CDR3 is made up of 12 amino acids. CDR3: CASSEFLYGYTF. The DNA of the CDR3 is TGTGCCAGCAGCGAGTTTCTCTATGGCTACACCTTC.

The DNA of the CDR3 is TGTGCCAGCAGCACGCTAGCGGGGGAAAACTACAATGAGCAGTTCTTC. As protein: CASSTLAGENYNEQFF. The chain combines TRBV11-2 with TRBJ2-1, with 10 bases lining up with TRBD2. This CDR3 has 16 residues. CDR1 and CDR2 (germline): SGHAT, FQNNGV. Trimming at V came to 5 bases and at J to 3 bases, leaving 7 bases not matched to a gene.

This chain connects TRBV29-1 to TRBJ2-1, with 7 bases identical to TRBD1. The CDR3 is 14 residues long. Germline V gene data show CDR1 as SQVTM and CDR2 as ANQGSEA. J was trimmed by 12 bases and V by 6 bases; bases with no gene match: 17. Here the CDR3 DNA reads TGCAGCGTCGTGACAGGGTCAGGACTTGGGGTGCAGTTCTTC. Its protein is CSVVTGSGLGVQFF.

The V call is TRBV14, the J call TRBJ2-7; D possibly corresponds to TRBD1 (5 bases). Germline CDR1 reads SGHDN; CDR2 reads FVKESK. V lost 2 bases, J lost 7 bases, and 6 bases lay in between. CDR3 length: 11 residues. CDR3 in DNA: TGTGCCAGCAGCCAAAAGGGGGAGCAGTACTTC. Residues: CASSQKGEQYF. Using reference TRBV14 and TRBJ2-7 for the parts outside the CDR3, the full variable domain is EAGVTQFPSHSVIEKGQTVTLRCDPISGHDNLYWYRRVMGKEIKFLLHFVKESKQDESGMPNNRFLAERTGGTYSTLKVQPAELEDSGVYFCASSQKGEQYFGPGTRLTVT.

The CDR3 loop reads CASSEQHFNYGYTF. CDR3 bases: TGTGCCAGCAGTGAGCAACATTTTAACTATGGCTACACCTTC. The chain joins TRBV6-4 to TRBJ1-2; D is uncertain. Trimming removed 3 bases at V and 1 base at J, with 9 bases between. Per the germline V gene, CDR1 is MRHNA and CDR2 is SNTAGT. The CDR3 spans 14 residues.

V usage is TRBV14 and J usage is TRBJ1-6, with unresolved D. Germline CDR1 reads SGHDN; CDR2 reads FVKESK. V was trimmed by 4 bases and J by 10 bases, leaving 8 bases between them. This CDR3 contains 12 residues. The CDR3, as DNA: TGTGCCAGCAGCCGGCGGGTATCACCCCTCCACTTT. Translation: CASSRRVSPLHF.

The CDR3 here is CSTGTPTDTQYF. The CDR3 DNA reads TGCAGCACCGGGACCCCCACAGATACGCAGTATTTT. The chain couples TRBV29-1 to TRBJ2-3; D tentatively fits TRBD1 or TRBD2 (5 bases each). This CDR3 has 12 residues. The germline CDR1 and CDR2 sequences are SQVTM and ANQGSEA. V lost 8 bases and J 2 bases, leaving 11 bases between the germline ends.

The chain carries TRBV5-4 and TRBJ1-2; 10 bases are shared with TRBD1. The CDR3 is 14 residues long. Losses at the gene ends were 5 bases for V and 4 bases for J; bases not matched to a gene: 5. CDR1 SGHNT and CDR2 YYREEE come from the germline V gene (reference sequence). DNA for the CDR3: TGTGCCAGCAGTAGACAGGGGGCGGGCTATGGCTACACCTTC. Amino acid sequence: CASSRQGAGYGYTF.

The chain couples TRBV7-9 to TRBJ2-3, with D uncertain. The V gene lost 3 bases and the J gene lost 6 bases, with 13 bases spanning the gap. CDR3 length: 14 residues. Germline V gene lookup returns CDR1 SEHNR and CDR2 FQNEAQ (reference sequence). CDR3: CASSLGRTGDTQYF. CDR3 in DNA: TGTGCCAGCAGCTTGGGCAGAACTGGGGATACGCAGTATTTT.